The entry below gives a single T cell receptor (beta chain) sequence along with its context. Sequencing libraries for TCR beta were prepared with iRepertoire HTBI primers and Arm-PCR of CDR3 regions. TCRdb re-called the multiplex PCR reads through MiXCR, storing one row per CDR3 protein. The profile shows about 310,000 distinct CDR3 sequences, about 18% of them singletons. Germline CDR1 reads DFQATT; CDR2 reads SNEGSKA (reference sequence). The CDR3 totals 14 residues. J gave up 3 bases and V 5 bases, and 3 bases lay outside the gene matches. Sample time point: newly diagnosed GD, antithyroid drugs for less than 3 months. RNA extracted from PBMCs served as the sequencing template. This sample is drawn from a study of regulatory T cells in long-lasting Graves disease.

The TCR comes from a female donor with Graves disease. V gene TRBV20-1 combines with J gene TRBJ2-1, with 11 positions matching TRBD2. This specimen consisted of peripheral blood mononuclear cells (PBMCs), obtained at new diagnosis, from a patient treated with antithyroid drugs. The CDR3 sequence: CSAETSGNYNEQFF. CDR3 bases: TGCAGTGCTGAGACTAGCGGGAACTACAATGAGCAGTTCTTC.